The sequence of this T cell receptor beta chain was determined in a study of CD8 T cells in ankylosing spondylitis. Whole-study findings and limits: A TCR beta motif of several highly homologous variants seemed to mark ankylosing spondylitis blood. Disease-linked clones were CD8+ and relatively rare in peripheral blood.

This clonotype has only a few counts. Antigen unknown. The V and J ends lost 4 bases and 3 bases respectively, with 16 bases between them. CDR3 length: 16 residues. From germline, CDR1 is SGHRS and CDR2 YFSETQ. TCRdb re-called the 5' RACE reads with MiXCR, one entry per CDR3 protein. The table shows around 300,000 distinct CDR3 sequences, with around 10% occurring only once. This TCR derives from a female donor with ankylosing spondylitis or in good health (not recorded which). Sequencing was performed on blood, either unsorted or a sorted T cell fraction (not recorded which). The chain joins TRBV5-1 to TRBJ2-2; D may match TRBD1 or TRBD2 (6 bases each). In nucleotides, the CDR3 is TGCGCCAGCAGCCGGCTTACGGGGGCTGACACCGGGGAGCTGTTTTTT. Translated: CASSRLTGADTGELFF.